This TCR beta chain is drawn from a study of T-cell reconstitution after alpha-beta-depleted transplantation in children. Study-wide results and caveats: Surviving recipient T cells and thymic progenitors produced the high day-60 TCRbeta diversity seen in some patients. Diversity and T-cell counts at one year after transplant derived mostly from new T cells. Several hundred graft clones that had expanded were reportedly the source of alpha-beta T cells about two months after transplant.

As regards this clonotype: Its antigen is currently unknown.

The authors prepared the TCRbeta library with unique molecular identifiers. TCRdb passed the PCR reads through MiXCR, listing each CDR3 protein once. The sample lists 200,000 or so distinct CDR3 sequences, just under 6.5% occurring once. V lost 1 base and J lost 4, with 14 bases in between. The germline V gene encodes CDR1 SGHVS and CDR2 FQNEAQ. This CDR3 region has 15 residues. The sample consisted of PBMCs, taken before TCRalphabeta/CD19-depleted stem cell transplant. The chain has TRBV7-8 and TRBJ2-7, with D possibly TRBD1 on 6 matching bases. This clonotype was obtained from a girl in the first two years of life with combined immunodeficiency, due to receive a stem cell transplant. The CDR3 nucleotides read TGTGCCAGCAGCTTAGGAACGGGTCAGGGGTACGAGCAGTACTTC. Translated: CASSLGTGQGYEQYF.